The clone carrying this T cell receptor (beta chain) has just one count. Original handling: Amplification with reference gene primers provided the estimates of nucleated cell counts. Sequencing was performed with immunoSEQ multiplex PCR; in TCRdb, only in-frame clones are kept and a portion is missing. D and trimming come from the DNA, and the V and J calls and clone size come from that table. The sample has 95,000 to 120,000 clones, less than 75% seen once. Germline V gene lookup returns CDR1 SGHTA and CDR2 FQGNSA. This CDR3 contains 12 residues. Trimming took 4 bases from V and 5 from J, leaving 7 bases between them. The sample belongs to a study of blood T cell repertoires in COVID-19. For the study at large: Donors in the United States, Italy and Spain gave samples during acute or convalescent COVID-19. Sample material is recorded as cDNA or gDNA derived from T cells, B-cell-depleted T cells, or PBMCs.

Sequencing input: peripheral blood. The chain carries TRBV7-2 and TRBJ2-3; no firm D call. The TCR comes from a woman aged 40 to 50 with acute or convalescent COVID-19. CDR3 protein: CASSSVGDTQYF. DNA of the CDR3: TGTGCCAGCAGCTCGGTTGGAGATACGCAGTATTTT.